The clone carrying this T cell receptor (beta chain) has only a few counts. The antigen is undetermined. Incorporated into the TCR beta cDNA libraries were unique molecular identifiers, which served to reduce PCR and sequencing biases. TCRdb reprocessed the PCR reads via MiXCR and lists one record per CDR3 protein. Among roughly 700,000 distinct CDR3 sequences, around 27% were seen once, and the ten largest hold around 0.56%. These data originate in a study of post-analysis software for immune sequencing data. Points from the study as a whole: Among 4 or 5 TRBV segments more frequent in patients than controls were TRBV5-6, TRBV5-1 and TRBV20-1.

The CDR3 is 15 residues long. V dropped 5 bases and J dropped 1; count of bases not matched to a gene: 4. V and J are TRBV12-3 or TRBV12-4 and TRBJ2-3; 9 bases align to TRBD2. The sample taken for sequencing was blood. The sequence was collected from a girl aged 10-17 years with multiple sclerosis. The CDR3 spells CASSTGLAGTDTQYF. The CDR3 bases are TGTGCCAGCAGTACGGGACTAGCCGGCACAGATACGCAGTATTTT.